Described below is a single TCR beta chain sequence and its context. Its target is not known. Germline V CDR1 and CDR2: LNHNV, YYDKDF (reference sequence). This CDR3 has 17 residues. Trimming removed 3 bases from V and 2 bases from J; junction bases left unmatched: 10. The sample belongs to a study of beta chain features in type 1 diabetes. The authors reverse transcribed all of the isolated RNA, so sequencing captured expressed TCRB transcripts. Measured with immunoSEQ multiplex PCR; TCRdb has only the in-frame clones, and not every one. The table shows hundreds of thousands of clones, with more than 11% occurring only once. Study-level findings and limits: The naive, central memory and Treg TCRB repertoires of patients appeared to be more similar to one another than those of healthy donors. Shorter templates might be favored by PCR, and equally so in patients and in controls.

This chain connects TRBV15 to TRBJ2-5, with TRBD1 matching 9 bases. This receptor was taken from a man aged 25-40 years in good health. The sequencing sample was made of naive CD4+ T cells from blood. The CDR3 reads CATSSGDRALLQETQYF. CDR3 in DNA: TGTGCCACCAGCAGCGGGGACAGGGCGTTGCTTCAAGAGACCCAGTACTTC.